Included here is one T cell receptor (beta chain) sequence, with context. These data belong to a study of blood T cell repertoires in COVID-19. Overall study context: PBMCs, B-cell-depleted T cells, or T cells were the source of the cDNA or gDNA that made up the material.

The authors' processing: Estimates of nucleated cell counts were drawn from the amplification of reference gene primers. Method: immunoSEQ multiplex PCR; TCRdb's copy keeps in-frame clones and lacks some. V, J and clone size derive from that table, while D and trimming were established from the DNA sequence. The sample lists under 200,000 clones; about 86% were seen once. The junction had 6 bases not matched to a gene; V was cut back by 1 base and J by 5 bases. Germline loops: CDR1 SGHTA, CDR2 FQGNSA. The CDR3 has 15 residues. The rearrangement links TRBV7-2 to TRBJ2-3, with TRBD2 matching over 7 bases. Sample: peripheral blood. This receptor was obtained from a woman aged 60 to 75 with COVID-19, enrolled during active disease. In DNA form, the CDR3 reads TGTGCCAGCAGCTTAGGGAGCGGGATCGGAGATACGCAGTATTTT. Translation gives CASSLGSGIGDTQYF.